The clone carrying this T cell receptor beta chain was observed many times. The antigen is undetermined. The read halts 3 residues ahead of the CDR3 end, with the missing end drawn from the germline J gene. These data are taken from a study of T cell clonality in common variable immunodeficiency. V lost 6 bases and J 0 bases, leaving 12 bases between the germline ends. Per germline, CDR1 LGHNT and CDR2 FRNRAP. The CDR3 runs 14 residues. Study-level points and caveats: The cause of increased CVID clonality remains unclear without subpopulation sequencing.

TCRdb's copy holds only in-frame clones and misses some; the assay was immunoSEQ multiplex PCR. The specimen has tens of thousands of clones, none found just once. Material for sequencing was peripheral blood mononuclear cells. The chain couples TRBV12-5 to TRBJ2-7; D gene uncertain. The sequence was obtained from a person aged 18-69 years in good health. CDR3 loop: CASGPDSHSYEQYF. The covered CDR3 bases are TGTGCTAGTGGCCCCGACTCACACTCCTACGAG.